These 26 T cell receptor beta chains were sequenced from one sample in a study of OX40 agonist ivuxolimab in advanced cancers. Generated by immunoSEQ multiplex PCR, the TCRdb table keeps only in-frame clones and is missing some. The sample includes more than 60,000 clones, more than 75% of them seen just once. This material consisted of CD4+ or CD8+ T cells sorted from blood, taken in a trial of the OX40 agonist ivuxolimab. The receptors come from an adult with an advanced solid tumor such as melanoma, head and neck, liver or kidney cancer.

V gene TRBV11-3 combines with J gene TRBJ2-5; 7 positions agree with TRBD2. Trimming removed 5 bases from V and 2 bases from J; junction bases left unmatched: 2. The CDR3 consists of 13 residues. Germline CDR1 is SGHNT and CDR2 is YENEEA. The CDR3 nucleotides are TGTGCCAGCAGCCGCGGGGGACAAGAGACCCAGTACTTC. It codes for CASSRGGQETQYF.

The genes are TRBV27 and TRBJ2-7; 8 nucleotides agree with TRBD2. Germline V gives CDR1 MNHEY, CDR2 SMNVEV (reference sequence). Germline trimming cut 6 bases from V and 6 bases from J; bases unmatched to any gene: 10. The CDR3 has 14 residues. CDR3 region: CASRSAGVVGEQYF. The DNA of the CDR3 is TGTGCCAGCAGATCAGCGGGAGTCGTGGGCGAGCAGTACTTC.

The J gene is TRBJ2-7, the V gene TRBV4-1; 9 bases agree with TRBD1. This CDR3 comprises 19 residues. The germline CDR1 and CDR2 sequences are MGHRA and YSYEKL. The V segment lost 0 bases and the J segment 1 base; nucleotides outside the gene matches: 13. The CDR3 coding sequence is TGCGCCAGCAGCCAAGAATGGACAGGGGTTCGCGGGAGTTCCTACGAGCAGTACTTC. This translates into CASSQEWTGVRGSSYEQYF.

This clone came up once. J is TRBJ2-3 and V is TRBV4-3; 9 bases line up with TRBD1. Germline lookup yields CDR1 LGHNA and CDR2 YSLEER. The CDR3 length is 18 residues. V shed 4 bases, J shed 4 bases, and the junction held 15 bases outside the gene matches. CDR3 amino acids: CASSRSIRGQGQADTQYF. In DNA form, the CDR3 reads TGCGCCAGCAGCCGATCAATCCGGGGACAGGGTCAAGCAGATACGCAGTATTTT.

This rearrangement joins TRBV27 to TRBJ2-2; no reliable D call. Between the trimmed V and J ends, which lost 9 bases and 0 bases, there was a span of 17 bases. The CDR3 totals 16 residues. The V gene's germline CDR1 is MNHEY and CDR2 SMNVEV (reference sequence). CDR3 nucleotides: TGTGCCAGTCCCCCTTCGGCGTGGCCGAACACCGGGGAGCTGTTTTTT. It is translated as CASPPSAWPNTGELFF.

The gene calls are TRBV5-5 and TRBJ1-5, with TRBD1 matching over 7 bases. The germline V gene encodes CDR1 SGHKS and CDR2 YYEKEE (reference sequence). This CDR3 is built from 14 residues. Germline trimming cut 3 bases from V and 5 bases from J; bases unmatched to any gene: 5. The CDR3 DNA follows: TGTGCCAGCAGCTCGGACAGGCCAGATCAGCCCCAGCATTTT. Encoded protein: CASSSDRPDQPQHF.

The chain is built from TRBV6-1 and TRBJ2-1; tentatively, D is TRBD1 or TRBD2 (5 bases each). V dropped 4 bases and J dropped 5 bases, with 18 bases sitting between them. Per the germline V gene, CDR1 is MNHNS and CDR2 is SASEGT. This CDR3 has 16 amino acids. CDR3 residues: CASSGPGKGSNNEQFF. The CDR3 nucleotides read TGTGCCAGCAGTGGCCCCGGGAAGGGGTCGAACAATGAGCAGTTCTTC.

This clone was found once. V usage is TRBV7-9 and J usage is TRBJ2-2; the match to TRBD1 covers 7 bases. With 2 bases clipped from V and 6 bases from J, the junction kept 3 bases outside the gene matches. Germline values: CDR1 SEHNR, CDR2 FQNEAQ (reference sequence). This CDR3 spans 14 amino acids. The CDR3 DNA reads TGTGCCAGCAGCTTACTTACAGGGGCCGGGGAGCTGTTTTTT. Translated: CASSLLTGAGELFF. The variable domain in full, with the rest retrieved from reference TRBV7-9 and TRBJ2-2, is DTGVSQNPRHKITKRGQNVTFRCDPISEHNRLYWYRQTLGQGPEFLTYFQNEAQLEKSRLLSDRFSAERPKGSFSTLEIQRTEQGDSAMYLCASSLLTGAGELFFGEGSRLTVL.

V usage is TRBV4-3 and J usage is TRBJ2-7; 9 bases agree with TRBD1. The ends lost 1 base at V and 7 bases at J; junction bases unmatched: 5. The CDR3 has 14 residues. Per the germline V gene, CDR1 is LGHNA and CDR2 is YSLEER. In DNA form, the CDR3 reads TGCGCCAGCAGCCAAGTAGACAGGGGGGAAGAGCAGTACTTC. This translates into CASSQVDRGEEQYF.

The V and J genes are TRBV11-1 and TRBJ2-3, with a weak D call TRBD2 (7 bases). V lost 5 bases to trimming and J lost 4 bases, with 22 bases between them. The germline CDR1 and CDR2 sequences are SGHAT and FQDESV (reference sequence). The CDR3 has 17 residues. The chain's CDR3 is CASSPRTGGFGADTQYF. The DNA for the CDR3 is TGTGCCAGCAGCCCAAGGACGGGGGGCTTTGGTGCAGATACGCAGTATTTT.

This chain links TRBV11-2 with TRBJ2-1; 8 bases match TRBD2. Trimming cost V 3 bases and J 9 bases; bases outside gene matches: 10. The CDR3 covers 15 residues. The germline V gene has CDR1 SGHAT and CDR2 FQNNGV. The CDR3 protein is CASSLGTSGRGEQFF. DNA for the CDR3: TGTGCCAGCAGCTTGGGCACTAGCGGAAGGGGTGAGCAGTTCTTC. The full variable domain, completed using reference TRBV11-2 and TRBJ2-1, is EAGVAQSPRYKIIEKRQSVAFWCNPISGHATLYWYQQILGQGPKLLIQFQNNGVVDDSQLPKDRFSAERLKGVDSTLKIQPAKLEDSAVYLCASSLGTSGRGEQFFGPGTRLTVL.

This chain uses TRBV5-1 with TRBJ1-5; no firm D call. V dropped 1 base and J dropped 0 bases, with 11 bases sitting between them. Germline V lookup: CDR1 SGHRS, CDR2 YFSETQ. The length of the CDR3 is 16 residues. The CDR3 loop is CASSLTGDNSNQPQHF. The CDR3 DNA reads TGCGCCAGCAGCTTGACTGGGGATAATAGCAATCAGCCCCAGCATTTT.

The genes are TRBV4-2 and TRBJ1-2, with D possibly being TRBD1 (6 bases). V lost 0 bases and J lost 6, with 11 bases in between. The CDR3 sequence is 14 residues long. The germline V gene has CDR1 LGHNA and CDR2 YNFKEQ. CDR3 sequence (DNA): TGTGCCAGCAGCCAAGATGCAGGGGAGGATGGCTACACCTTC. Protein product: CASSQDAGEDGYTF.

CDR3 sequence: CASSLTMGQGSDTQYF. CDR3 nucleotides: TGTGCCAGCTCACTTACCATGGGGCAGGGGTCAGATACGCAGTATTTT. The V gene is TRBV18, the J gene TRBJ2-3, with D maybe TRBD1 (6 bases). The CDR3 loop spans 16 amino acids. Between the trimmed V and J ends, which lost 4 bases and 4 bases, there was a span of 18 bases. Germline V lookup: CDR1 KGHSH, CDR2 LQKENI.

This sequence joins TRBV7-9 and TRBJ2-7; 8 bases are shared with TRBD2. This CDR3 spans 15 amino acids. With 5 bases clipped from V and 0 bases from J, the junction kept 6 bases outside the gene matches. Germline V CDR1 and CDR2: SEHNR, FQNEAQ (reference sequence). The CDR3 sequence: CASSQERGSSYEQYF. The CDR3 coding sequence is TGTGCCAGCAGCCAAGAGCGGGGGAGCTCCTACGAGCAGTACTTC.

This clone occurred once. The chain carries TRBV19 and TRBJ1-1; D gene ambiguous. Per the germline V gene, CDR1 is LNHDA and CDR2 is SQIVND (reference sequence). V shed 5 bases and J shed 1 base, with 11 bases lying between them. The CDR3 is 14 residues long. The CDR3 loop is CASSRSGRNTEAFF. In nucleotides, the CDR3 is TGTGCCAGTAGTCGGTCGGGCCGGAACACTGAAGCTTTCTTT.

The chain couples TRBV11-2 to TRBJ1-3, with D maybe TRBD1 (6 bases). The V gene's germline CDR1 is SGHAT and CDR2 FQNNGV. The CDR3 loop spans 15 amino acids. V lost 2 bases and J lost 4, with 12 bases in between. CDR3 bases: TGTGCCAGCAGCTTAACCCGGACAGACGGAAACACCATATATTTT. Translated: CASSLTRTDGNTIYF. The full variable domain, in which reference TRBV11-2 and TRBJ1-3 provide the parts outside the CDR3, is EAGVAQSPRYKIIEKRQSVAFWCNPISGHATLYWYQQILGQGPKLLIQFQNNGVVDDSQLPKDRFSAERLKGVDSTLKIQPAKLEDSAVYLCASSLTRTDGNTIYFGEGSWLTVV.

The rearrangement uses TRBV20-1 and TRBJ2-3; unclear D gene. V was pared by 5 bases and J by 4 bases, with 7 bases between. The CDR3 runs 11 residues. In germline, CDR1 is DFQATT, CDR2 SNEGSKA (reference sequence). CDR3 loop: CSASNADTQYF. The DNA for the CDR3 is TGCAGTGCTTCCAACGCAGATACGCAGTATTTT.

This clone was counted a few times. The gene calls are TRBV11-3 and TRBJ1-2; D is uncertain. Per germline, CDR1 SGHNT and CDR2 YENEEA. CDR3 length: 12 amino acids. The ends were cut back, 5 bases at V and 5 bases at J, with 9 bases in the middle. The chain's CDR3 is CASSPEGYGYTF. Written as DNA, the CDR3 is TGTGCCAGCAGCCCCGAGGGATATGGCTACACCTTC.

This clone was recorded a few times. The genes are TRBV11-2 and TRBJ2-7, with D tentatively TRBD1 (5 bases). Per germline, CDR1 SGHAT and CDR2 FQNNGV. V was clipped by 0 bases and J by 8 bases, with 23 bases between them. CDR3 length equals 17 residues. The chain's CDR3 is CASSLDPAGWGGVKQYF. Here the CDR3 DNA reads TGTGCCAGCAGCTTAGATCCCGCCGGGTGGGGCGGAGTGAAGCAGTACTTC.

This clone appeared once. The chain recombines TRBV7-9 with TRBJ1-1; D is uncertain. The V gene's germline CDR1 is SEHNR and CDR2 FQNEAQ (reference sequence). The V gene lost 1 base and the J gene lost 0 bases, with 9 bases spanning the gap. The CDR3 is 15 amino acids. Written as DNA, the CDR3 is TGTGCCAGCAGCTTAGTGGCGGCGATGAACACTGAAGCTTTCTTT. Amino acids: CASSLVAAMNTEAFF.

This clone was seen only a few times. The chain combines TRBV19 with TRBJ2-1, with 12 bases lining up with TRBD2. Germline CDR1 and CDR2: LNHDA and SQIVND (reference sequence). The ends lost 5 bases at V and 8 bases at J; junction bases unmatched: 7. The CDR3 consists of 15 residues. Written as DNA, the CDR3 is TGTGCCAGTAGTTTGACTAGCGGGAGTTTCGATGAGCAGTTCTTC. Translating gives CASSLTSGSFDEQFF.

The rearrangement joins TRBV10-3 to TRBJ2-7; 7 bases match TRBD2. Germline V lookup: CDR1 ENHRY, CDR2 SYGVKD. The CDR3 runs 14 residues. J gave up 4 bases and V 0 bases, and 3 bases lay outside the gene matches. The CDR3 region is CAISESGTNYEQYF. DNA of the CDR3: TGTGCCATCAGTGAGTCTGGGACTAATTACGAGCAGTACTTC.

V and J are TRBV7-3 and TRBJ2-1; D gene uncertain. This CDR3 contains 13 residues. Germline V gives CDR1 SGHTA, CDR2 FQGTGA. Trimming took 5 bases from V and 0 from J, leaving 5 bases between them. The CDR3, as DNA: TGTGCCAGCAGCCCGAACTCCTACAATGAGCAGTTCTTC. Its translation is CASSPNSYNEQFF.

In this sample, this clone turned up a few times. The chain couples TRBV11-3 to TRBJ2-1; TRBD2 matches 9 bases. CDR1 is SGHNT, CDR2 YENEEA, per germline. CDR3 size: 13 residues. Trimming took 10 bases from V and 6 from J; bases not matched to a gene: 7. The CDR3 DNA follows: TGTGCCACAAGTTTAGCGGGAGTCAATGAGCAGTTCTTC. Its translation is CATSLAGVNEQFF.

Here the CDR3 DNA reads TGTGCCAGCAGCTTTCTAGGGGAGGGCTACACCTTC. This encodes CASSFLGEGYTF. This sequence joins TRBV5-4 and TRBJ1-2, with D perhaps matching TRBD1 (5 bases). The CDR3 is made up of 12 amino acids. Germline loops: CDR1 SGHNT, CDR2 YYREEE (reference sequence). Trimming removed 2 bases from V and 8 bases from J, with 10 bases in between.